The rows below give T cell receptor beta chains drawn from one sample of a study of cytomegalovirus exposure and HLA in healthy donors. Libraries were prepared by immunoSEQ multiplex PCR; TCRdb keeps only in-frame clonotypes and omits some of them. The sample consists of fewer than 150,000 clones, 85% to 90% of them appearing once. Source material: PBMCs. The origin of the receptors is a man in his thirties or forties in good health and CMV-seronegative. Both conserved end residues are part of each CDR3. Fields, in order: clone size, J gene, V gene, CDR3 length, D gene, CDR3 protein, CDR3 DNA. D genes are given only for firm matches. Clone size is not always given. Where it is, it says once, few, many or a class for expanded clones.

size: -; J: TRBJ2-3; V: TRBV30; length: 15; D: -; CDR3: CAWDQNEGFTDTQYF; DNA: TGTGCCTGGGACCAGAATGAGGGATTCACAGATACGCAGTATTTT
size: -; J: TRBJ2-7; V: TRBV6-1; length: 14; D: -; CDR3: CASSDGESSYEQYF; DNA: TGTGCCAGCAGTGACGGGGAGAGCTCCTACGAGCAGTACTTC
size: -; J: TRBJ1-5; V: TRBV9; length: 16; D: -; CDR3: CASSSGGGEYNQPQHF; DNA: TGTGCCAGCAGCTCGGGTGGGGGCGAATACAATCAGCCCCAGCATTTT
size: -; J: TRBJ1-4; V: TRBV11-2; length: 13; D: -; CDR3: CASSLEDSLFPFF; DNA: TGTGCCAGCAGCTTAGAAGACAGCCTCTTTCCGTTTTTT
size: -; J: TRBJ2-3; V: TRBV18; length: 14; D: TRBD1; CDR3: CASSPSPQGNTQYF; DNA: TGTGCCAGCTCACCATCCCCACAGGGGAATACGCAGTATTTT
size: -; J: TRBJ2-7; V: TRBV9; length: 15; D: -; CDR3: CASSSIAEVGYEQYF; DNA: TGTGCCAGCAGCTCCATAGCGGAGGTAGGATACGAGCAGTACTTC
size: once; J: TRBJ2-1; V: TRBV29-1; length: 15; D: TRBD1; CDR3: CSVSRTGPIGDEQFF; DNA: TGCAGCGTTTCCAGGACAGGGCCCATCGGGGATGAGCAGTTCTTC
size: -; J: TRBJ1-1; V: TRBV7-9; length: 14; D: -; CDR3: CASSPVEAITEAFF; DNA: TGTGCCAGCAGCCCGGTTGAGGCGATCACTGAAGCTTTCTTT
size: -; J: TRBJ1-5; V: TRBV5-1; length: 14; D: -; CDR3: CASSPGDSNQPQHF; DNA: TGCGCCAGCAGCCCCGGAGATAGCAATCAGCCCCAGCATTTT
size: -; J: TRBJ1-1; V: TRBV5-4; length: 14; D: TRBD1; CDR3: CATTSGGTNTEAFF; DNA: TGTGCCACTACATCAGGGGGTACAAACACTGAAGCTTTCTTT
size: -; J: TRBJ1-6; V: TRBV7-9; length: 17; D: -; CDR3: CASSTREGVTYNSPLHF; DNA: TGTGCCAGCAGCACGCGGGAAGGGGTTACCTATAATTCACCCCTCCACTTT
size: -; J: TRBJ1-2; V: TRBV30; length: 12; D: TRBD1; CDR3: CAWTKGASGYTF; DNA: TGTGCCTGGACGAAGGGGGCAAGTGGCTACACCTTC
size: -; J: TRBJ2-5; V: TRBV4-2; length: 16; D: TRBD2; CDR3: CASSQGAGAGMETQYF; DNA: TGTGCCAGCAGCCAAGGCGCGGGAGCAGGAATGGAGACCCAGTACTTC
size: -; J: TRBJ2-5; V: TRBV5-5; length: 14; D: -; CDR3: CASSSGQIQETQYF; DNA: TGTGCCAGCAGCTCTGGACAGATCCAAGAGACCCAGTACTTC
size: -; J: TRBJ1-6; V: TRBV10-3; length: 14; D: TRBD1; CDR3: CAISSDRGNSPLHF; DNA: TGTGCCATCAGCTCGGACAGGGGGAATTCACCCCTCCACTTT
size: -; J: TRBJ2-7; V: TRBV10-1; length: 15; D: TRBD1; CDR3: CASSVVGQGVPEQYF; DNA: TGCGCCAGCAGTGTAGTGGGACAGGGGGTCCCGGAGCAGTACTTC
size: -; J: TRBJ2-5; V: TRBV11-2; length: 14; D: TRBD2; CDR3: CASRGLAGGQTQYF; DNA: TGTGCCAGCAGAGGACTAGCGGGAGGGCAGACCCAGTACTTC
size: -; J: TRBJ2-2; V: TRBV19; length: 11; D: -; CDR3: CASRAPGELFF; DNA: TGTGCCAGTAGGGCCCCCGGGGAGCTGTTTTTT
size: -; J: TRBJ1-2; V: TRBV6-1; length: 14; D: -; CDR3: CASSEAHSSYGYTF; DNA: TGTGCCAGCAGTGAAGCCCACAGCTCCTATGGCTACACCTTC
size: -; J: TRBJ1-6; V: TRBV7-8; length: 14; D: -; CDR3: CASSQELYNSPLHF; DNA: TGTGCCAGCAGCCAGGAACTCTATAATTCACCCCTCCACTTT
size: -; J: TRBJ2-3; V: TRBV4-2; length: 16; D: TRBD1; CDR3: CASSQEGQGETDTQYF; DNA: TGTGCCAGCAGCCAAGAGGGACAGGGGGAAACAGATACGCAGTATTTT
size: -; J: TRBJ2-7; V: TRBV11-2; length: 12; D: TRBD1; CDR3: CASTFGQDEQYF; DNA: TGTGCCAGCACCTTTGGACAGGACGAGCAGTACTTC
size: -; J: TRBJ1-5; V: TRBV11-2; length: 14; D: -; CDR3: CASSLVGRHQPQHF; DNA: TGTGCCAGCAGCTTAGTCGGGAGGCATCAGCCCCAGCATTTT
size: -; J: TRBJ2-7; V: TRBV5-1; length: 16; D: TRBD1; CDR3: CASSRGAGTGLYEQYF; DNA: TGCGCCAGCAGCCGCGGGGCGGGGACAGGGCTCTACGAGCAGTACTTC
size: -; J: TRBJ2-2; V: TRBV2; length: 16; D: -; CDR3: CASSPLAGALTGELFF; DNA: TGTGCCAGCAGCCCACTAGCCGGAGCTTTAACCGGGGAGCTGTTTTTT
size: -; J: TRBJ2-3; V: TRBV10-1; length: 14; D: -; CDR3: CASSDPGSTDTQYF; DNA: TGCGCCAGCAGTGACCCAGGCAGCACAGATACGCAGTATTTT
size: -; J: TRBJ2-2; V: TRBV7-2; length: 15; D: TRBD2; CDR3: CASSWGTSGTGELFF; DNA: TGTGCCAGCAGCTGGGGGACTAGCGGGACCGGGGAGCTGTTTTTT
size: once; J: TRBJ2-3; V: TRBV11-3; length: 15; D: -; CDR3: CASSLDGSFSDTQYF; DNA: TGTGCCAGCAGCTTAGACGGGAGCTTCTCAGATACGCAGTATTTT
size: -; J: TRBJ2-3; V: TRBV5-4; length: 17; D: TRBD2; CDR3: CASSDGTSGAYTDTQYF; DNA: TGTGCCAGCAGCGACGGGACTAGCGGGGCCTACACAGATACGCAGTATTTT
size: -; J: TRBJ1-1; V: TRBV6-1; length: 12; D: -; CDR3: CASNKRQTEAFF; DNA: TGTGCCAGCAACAAGAGACAGACCGAAGCTTTCTTT
size: -; J: TRBJ2-3; V: TRBV19; length: 15; D: TRBD1; CDR3: CASSIPRITGGAQYF; DNA: TGTGCCAGTAGTATTCCTAGAATAACAGGGGGTGCGCAGTATTTT
size: -; J: TRBJ1-5; V: TRBV2; length: 14; D: TRBD1; CDR3: CASKGAQSNQPQHF; DNA: TGTGCCAGTAAGGGGGCTCAAAGCAATCAGCCCCAGCATTTT
size: -; J: TRBJ2-7; V: TRBV6-5; length: 14; D: TRBD2; CDR3: CASSYERGTYEQYF; DNA: TGTGCCAGCAGTTATGAGCGGGGGACCTACGAGCAGTACTTC
size: -; J: TRBJ2-3; V: TRBV30; length: 13; D: TRBD1; CDR3: CAWSGTGVYTQYF; DNA: TGTGCCTGGTCCGGGACAGGGGTATATACGCAGTATTTT
size: few; J: TRBJ2-7; V: TRBV10-1; length: 12; D: TRBD1; CDR3: CASGGQNYEQYF; DNA: TGCGCCAGCGGGGGACAGAACTACGAGCAGTACTTC
size: -; J: TRBJ1-3; V: TRBV14; length: 18; D: TRBD1; CDR3: CASSQGTGPWASGNTIYF; DNA: TGTGCCAGCAGCCAAGGGACAGGGCCGTGGGCCTCTGGAAACACCATATATTTT
size: -; J: TRBJ1-6; V: TRBV9; length: 15; D: TRBD1; CDR3: CASSGYRGLSSPLHF; DNA: TGTGCCAGCAGCGGCTACAGGGGGCTTAGTTCACCCCTCCACTTT
size: -; J: TRBJ2-7; V: TRBV4-1; length: 15; D: -; CDR3: CASSQAYVENYEQYF; DNA: TGCGCCAGCAGCCAAGCTTATGTGGAGAACTACGAGCAGTACTTC
size: -; J: TRBJ1-2; V: TRBV7-2; length: 15; D: -; CDR3: CASSLSSPANYGYTF; DNA: TGTGCCAGCAGCTTATCTTCACCAGCTAACTATGGCTACACCTTC
size: -; J: TRBJ2-7; V: TRBV4-1; length: 13; D: -; CDR3: CASSMGGSYEQYF; DNA: TGCGCCAGCAGCATGGGGGGCTCCTACGAGCAGTACTTC
size: -; J: TRBJ1-4; V: TRBV2; length: 14; D: -; CDR3: CASRGTVTYEKLFF; DNA: TGTGCCAGCAGGGGGACTGTAACATATGAAAAACTGTTTTTT
size: -; J: TRBJ2-5; V: TRBV10-3; length: 15; D: TRBD1; CDR3: CAISDRDRAEETQYF; DNA: TGTGCCATCAGTGATCGGGACAGGGCCGAAGAGACCCAGTACTTC
size: -; J: TRBJ2-5; V: TRBV30; length: 13; D: TRBD2; CDR3: CAWSRGLEETQYF; DNA: TGTGCCTGGAGTAGGGGACTAGAAGAGACCCAGTACTTC
size: -; J: TRBJ1-2; V: TRBV7-2; length: 13; D: -; CDR3: CASSSTGLGGYTF; DNA: TGTGCCAGCAGCTCTACAGGTTTAGGCGGCTACACCTTC
size: once; J: TRBJ2-1; V: TRBV4-1; length: 16; D: TRBD2; CDR3: CASLPLASGSFGEQFF; DNA: TGCGCCAGCTTACCCCTCGCTAGCGGGAGCTTCGGTGAGCAGTTCTTC
size: -; J: TRBJ1-3; V: TRBV5-4; length: 16; D: -; CDR3: CASSSAAGGSGNTIYF; DNA: TGTGCCAGCAGCTCGGCGGCGGGGGGTAGTGGAAACACCATATATTTT
size: once; J: TRBJ1-5; V: TRBV18; length: 14; D: TRBD1; CDR3: CASSPQGANQPQHF; DNA: TGTGCCAGCTCACCTCAGGGGGCTAATCAGCCCCAGCATTTT
size: -; J: TRBJ2-2; V: TRBV7-3; length: 15; D: -; CDR3: CASSPTRRGTGELFF; DNA: TGTGCCAGCAGCCCGACTAGGCGCGGAACCGGGGAGCTGTTTTTT
size: -; J: TRBJ1-2; V: TRBV4-1; length: 15; D: -; CDR3: CASSQDPRGKESYTF; DNA: TGCGCCAGCAGCCAAGATCCCAGGGGAAAAGAGAGCTACACCTTC
size: -; J: TRBJ2-2; V: TRBV4-1; length: 14; D: -; CDR3: CASSPNLNTGELFF; DNA: TGCGCCAGCAGTCCTAACTTGAACACCGGGGAGCTGTTTTTT
size: few; J: TRBJ1-1; V: TRBV14; length: 12; D: -; CDR3: CASSQYRFEAFF; DNA: TGTGCCAGCAGCCAATACAGATTTGAAGCTTTCTTT
size: -; J: TRBJ2-3; V: TRBV27; length: 16; D: TRBD2; CDR3: CASSLRLAGGPSTQYF; DNA: TGTGCCAGCAGTTTAAGACTAGCGGGAGGGCCATCTACGCAGTATTTT